Below are 20 T cell receptor beta chains sequenced from a single sample in a study of cytomegalovirus exposure and HLA in healthy donors. The PCR employed 60 Vbeta primers together with 13 Jbeta primers. Here immunoSEQ multiplex PCR was the method, and the copy in TCRdb shows in-frame clones only, minus some. The table lists 120,000 to 150,000 clones, roughly 76% of them singletons. The sequenced sample consisted of PBMCs. Every receptor here comes from a human donor in good health.

CDR3 sequence (DNA): TGTGCCAGCAGCTCAAACCCTCTAGCTATGGGTTCACCCCTCCACTTT. Encoded protein: CASSSNPLAMGSPLHF. This rearrangement joins TRBV9 to TRBJ1-6; D is ambiguous. V was clipped by 4 bases and J by 9 bases, with 20 bases between them. Germline CDR1 is SGDLS and CDR2 is YYNGEE. The CDR3 is made up of 16 amino acids.

The rearrangement joins TRBV12-5 to TRBJ1-2; 10 bases line up with TRBD1. The V gene's germline CDR1 is LGHNT and CDR2 FRNRAP. V lost 0 bases and J lost 8; bases outside the gene matches: 3. The CDR3 consists of 14 residues. In DNA, the CDR3 is TGTGCTAGTGGTTTGGTAGGGACAGGGGTAGGCTACACCTTC. As protein: CASGLVGTGVGYTF.

The chain combines TRBV2 with TRBJ2-2; no firm D call. This CDR3 comprises 15 residues. From germline, CDR1 is SNHLY and CDR2 FYNNEI. V was cut by 6 bases and J by 6 bases, with 17 bases left in between. The CDR3 spells CASSETRLDAGELFF. The CDR3 DNA follows: TGTGCCAGCAGCGAAACTCGGCTAGATGCCGGGGAGCTGTTTTTT.

The chain has TRBV6-5 and TRBJ2-2; D is perhaps TRBD1 (5 bases). Germline assignment: CDR1 MNHEY and CDR2 SVGAGI. The CDR3 is made up of 14 amino acids. Trimming cost V 9 bases and J 4 bases, with 15 bases left between them. CDR3: CASSWGSSTGELFF. For the CDR3, the DNA is TGTGCCAGTTCTTGGGGCAGTAGCACCGGGGAGCTGTTTTTT.

V gene TRBV5-4 combines with J gene TRBJ1-2; TRBD1 is a possible D gene (6 bases). Per germline, CDR1 SGHNT and CDR2 YYREEE (reference sequence). The CDR3 has 14 amino acids. Trimming took 0 bases from V and 6 from J, leaving 12 bases between them. This CDR3 reads CASSLGGGSDGYTF. The CDR3 coding sequence is TGTGCCAGCAGCTTGGGTGGGGGCTCTGATGGCTACACCTTC.

This chain connects TRBV7-8 to TRBJ1-1, with D possibly matching TRBD1 (5 bases). The germline V and J ends were trimmed by 1 base and 4 bases, with 7 bases remaining between them. Germline assignment: CDR1 SGHVS and CDR2 FQNEAQ. The CDR3 spans 13 residues. The CDR3 protein is CASSLGQGTEAFF. The CDR3 DNA reads TGTGCCAGCAGCTTAGGTCAGGGCACTGAAGCTTTCTTT.

A single count supports this clone. The V gene is TRBV16, the J gene TRBJ1-3; 7 bases are a match to TRBD1. V dropped 2 bases and J dropped 0; count of bases not matched to a gene: 1. The CDR3 has 15 amino acids. Germline CDR1 is KGHSY and CDR2 is FQNENV. The CDR3 region is CASSQRDSSGNTIYF. The CDR3 region has the DNA TGTGCCAGCAGCCAACGGGACAGCTCTGGAAACACCATATATTTT.

This sequence joins TRBV6-5 and TRBJ1-2; D is unresolved. The CDR3 length is 13 residues. Germline values: CDR1 MNHEY, CDR2 SVGAGI. Trimming stripped 6 bases from V and 1 base from J, with 9 bases between. The CDR3 nucleotides read TGTGCCAGCAGCCTCACAGTTAACTATGGCTACACCTTC. The encoded protein is CASSLTVNYGYTF.

J is TRBJ2-2 and V is TRBV6-1; weak D call: TRBD1 (6 bases). Germline V gene sequence: CDR1 MNHNS, CDR2 SASEGT. The ends were cut back, 7 bases at V and 4 bases at J, with 13 bases in the middle. The CDR3 runs 14 residues. CDR3: CASKKGVGTGELFF. For the CDR3, the DNA is TGTGCCAGCAAGAAGGGGGTAGGCACCGGGGAGCTGTTTTTT.

The rearrangement uses TRBV19 and TRBJ2-7, with 11 bases identical to TRBD2. Germline CDR1 LNHDA, CDR2 SQIVND (reference sequence). V shed 9 bases and J 1 base; nucleotides not matched to a gene: 8. This CDR3 comprises 15 residues. The CDR3 sequence: CASTAGTSGSYEQYF. The CDR3, as DNA: TGTGCCAGCACCGCCGGGACTAGCGGTTCCTACGAGCAGTACTTC.

This chain joins TRBV27 and TRBJ2-7, with D possibly TRBD2 on 5 matching bases. Germline V gives CDR1 MNHEY, CDR2 SMNVEV (reference sequence). V shed 6 bases and J shed 2 bases, with 17 bases lying between them. The CDR3 sequence is 15 residues long. CDR3 in DNA: TGTGCCAGCAGAAAGACACCGCCGGGAACCTACGAGCAGTACTTC. Translating it yields CASRKTPPGTYEQYF.

A few counts support this clone. V and J are TRBV29-1 and TRBJ2-5; TRBD2 might be the D (6 bases). This CDR3 is 12 amino acids long. With 5 bases removed from V and 7 bases from J, the gap between germline ends came to 14 bases. Germline V CDR1 and CDR2: SQVTM, ANQGSEA. The CDR3 nucleotides are TGCAGCGTTCCCGGGACTGCTTCGACCCAGTACTTC. This sequence encodes CSVPGTASTQYF.

V usage is TRBV7-6 and J usage is TRBJ2-1; TRBD2 agrees at 9 bases. The CDR3 is 19 residues long. The V segment lost 1 base and the J segment 7 bases; nucleotides outside the gene matches: 17. Germline CDR1 SGHVS, CDR2 FNYEAQ. This chain's CDR3 is CASSLEVPLAGVFGNEQFF. The CDR3 DNA reads as TGTGCCAGCAGCTTAGAGGTTCCCTTAGCGGGAGTTTTTGGGAATGAGCAGTTCTTC.

This chain joins TRBV6-5 and TRBJ2-7, with D possibly being TRBD2 (6 bases). Trimming left V 8 bases short and J 7 bases short, with 24 bases between. Germline-derived CDR1 and CDR2 are MNHEY and SVGAGI. The CDR3 consists of 15 residues. In DNA form, the CDR3 reads TGTGCCAGCTCTCGAGGGGAGCGGGCCGTAGGGGAGCAGTACTTC. Amino acid sequence: CASSRGERAVGEQYF.

This chain joins TRBV9 and TRBJ2-2; D is perhaps TRBD2 (6 bases). Per germline, CDR1 SGDLS and CDR2 YYNGEE. V was clipped by 2 bases and J by 1 base, with 9 bases between them. The CDR3 length is 15 residues. CDR3 in amino acids: CASSVGGLNTGELFF. CDR3 nucleotide sequence: TGTGCCAGCAGCGTTGGGGGGTTGAACACCGGGGAGCTGTTTTTT.

This clone was counted a single time. The CDR3 coding sequence is TGTGCCAGTTCGGGACTAGAGGGAGAGACCCAGTACTTC. Its protein product is CASSGLEGETQYF. V is TRBV19 and J is TRBJ2-5, with TRBD2 identical over 8 bases. V shed 8 bases and J 4 bases; nucleotides not matched to a gene: 6. The CDR3 is made up of 13 amino acids. Germline lookup yields CDR1 LNHDA and CDR2 SQIVND (reference sequence).

The rearrangement links TRBV9 to TRBJ1-2; tentatively, D is TRBD1 (5 bases). Germline CDR1 and CDR2: SGDLS and YYNGEE. The V end was cut by 6 bases, the J end by 6 bases, with 9 bases between. The CDR3 extends over 11 amino acids. CDR3 sequence reads: CASIGRDGYTF. Here the CDR3 DNA reads TGTGCCAGCATAGGCAGGGATGGCTACACCTTC.

This chain uses TRBV6-1 with TRBJ2-5; D might be TRBD2 (5 bases). The germline V gene has CDR1 MNHNS and CDR2 SASEGT. This CDR3 spans 13 amino acids. V lost 3 bases and J 4 bases, leaving 9 bases between the germline ends. The CDR3 sequence: CASSDRGRETQYF. CDR3 bases: TGTGCCAGCAGTGACCGAGGGAGAGAGACCCAGTACTTC.

The chain employs TRBV5-1 and TRBJ1-2; TRBD1 might be the D (5 bases). CDR3 length: 15 residues. The germline gives CDR1 SGHRS, CDR2 YFSETQ. V lost 8 bases and J 9 bases, leaving 26 bases between the germline ends. DNA for the CDR3: TGCGCCAGTAGTCCCCCACAGGCGGGGGGAAGGAGCTACACCTTC. Amino acid sequence: CASSPPQAGGRSYTF. Based on the CDR3 plus reference TRBV5-1 and TRBJ1-2, the full variable domain is KAGVTQTPRYLIKTRGQQVTLSCSPISGHRSVSWYQQTPGQGLQFLFEYFSETQRNKGNFPGRFSGRQFSNSRSEMNVSTLELGDSALYLCASSPPQAGGRSYTFGSGTRLTVV.

The sample holds a few counts of this clone. The chain recombines TRBV7-9 with TRBJ1-5; possible D gene TRBD1, 5 bases. Per germline, CDR1 SEHNR and CDR2 FQNEAQ (reference sequence). The CDR3 is 12 residues long. Deletions cut 5 bases from V and 6 bases from J, with 8 bases between. The CDR3 sequence: CASSRGPQPQHF. CDR3 nucleotide sequence: TGTGCCAGCAGCAGGGGCCCTCAGCCCCAGCATTTT.